The clone carrying this T cell receptor beta chain was picked up a small number of times. Its antigen is currently unknown. The V and J ends lost 0 bases and 1 base, in that order; junction bases with no gene match: 4. The CDR3 runs to 16 residues. Germline V CDR1 and CDR2: SGHRS, YFSETQ. This sample stems from a study of beta chain features in type 1 diabetes. Study results and limitations: Sequencing from cDNA could over-represent high-TCR-expressing cells. Researchers report that Type 1 diabetes patients had moderately but significantly shorter TCRB CDR3s across all four CD4+ subsets. No resolution was reached here on whether HLA type influences TCRB rearrangement.

As every portion of the isolated RNA was reverse transcribed, the sequencing read expressed TCRB transcripts. Deep immunoSEQ sequencing covered naive, central memory and regulatory T cell samples. Some clones are missing from TCRdb's copy, which holds only in-frame ones; the method was immunoSEQ multiplex PCR. The sample consists of 300,000 to 400,000 clones, approximately 15% of them appearing once. The clonotype was recovered from a woman in her late teens or twenties with type 1 diabetes. The chain joins TRBV5-1 to TRBJ2-1, with 7 bases fitting TRBD1. Sequences were obtained from naive CD4+ T cells from blood. In nucleotides, the CDR3 is TGCGCCAGCAGCTTGGATGTCAGGGGGTCCTACAATGAGCAGTTCTTC. Residues: CASSLDVRGSYNEQFF.